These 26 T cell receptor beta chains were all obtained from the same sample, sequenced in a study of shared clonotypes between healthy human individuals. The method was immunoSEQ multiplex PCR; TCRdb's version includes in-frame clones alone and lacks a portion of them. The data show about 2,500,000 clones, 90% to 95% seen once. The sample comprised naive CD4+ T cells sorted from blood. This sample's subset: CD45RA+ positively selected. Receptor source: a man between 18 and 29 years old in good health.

The CDR3 DNA reads as TGTGCCAGCAGCACCGGACAGGGATTCGGGGAGCTGTTTTTT. Its protein is CASSTGQGFGELFF. The V and J genes are TRBV5-5 and TRBJ2-2, with 8 bases lining up with TRBD1. The CDR3 runs to 14 residues. V lost 4 bases, J lost 7 bases, and 6 bases stayed unmatched. Per the germline V gene, CDR1 is SGHKS and CDR2 is YYEKEE (reference sequence).

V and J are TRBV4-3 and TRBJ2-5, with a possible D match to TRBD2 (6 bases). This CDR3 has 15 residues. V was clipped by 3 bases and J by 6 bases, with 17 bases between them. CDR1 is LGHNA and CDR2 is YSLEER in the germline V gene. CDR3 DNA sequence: TGCGCCAGCAGCCACAGACTAGAACGTTGGAAGACCCAGTACTTC. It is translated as CASSHRLERWKTQYF.

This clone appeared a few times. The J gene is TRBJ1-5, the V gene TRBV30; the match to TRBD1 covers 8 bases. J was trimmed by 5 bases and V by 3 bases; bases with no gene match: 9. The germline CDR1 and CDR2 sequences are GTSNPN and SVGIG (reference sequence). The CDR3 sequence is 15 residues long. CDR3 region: CAWSLGQGAYQPQHF. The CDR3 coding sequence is TGTGCCTGGAGCCTGGGGCAGGGGGCATATCAGCCCCAGCATTTT.

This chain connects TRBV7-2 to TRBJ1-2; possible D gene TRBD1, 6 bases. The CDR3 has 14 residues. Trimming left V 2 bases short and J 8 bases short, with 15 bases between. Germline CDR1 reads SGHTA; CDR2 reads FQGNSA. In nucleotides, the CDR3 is TGTGCCAGCAGCTTATTTCAGGGGACGAAAGGCTACACCTTC. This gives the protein CASSLFQGTKGYTF.

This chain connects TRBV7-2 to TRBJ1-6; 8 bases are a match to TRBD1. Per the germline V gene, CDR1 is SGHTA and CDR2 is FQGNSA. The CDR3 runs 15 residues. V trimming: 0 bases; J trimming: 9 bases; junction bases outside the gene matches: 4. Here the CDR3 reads CASSLASGGSSPLHF. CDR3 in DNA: TGTGCCAGCAGCTTAGCATCAGGGGGCAGTTCACCCCTCCACTTT.

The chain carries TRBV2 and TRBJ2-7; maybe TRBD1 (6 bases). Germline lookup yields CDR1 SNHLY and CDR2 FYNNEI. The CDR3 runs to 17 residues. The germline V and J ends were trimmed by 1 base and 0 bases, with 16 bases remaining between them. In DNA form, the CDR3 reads TGTGCCAGCAGTGAAGGGTGGGGGACACCGAGCTCCTACGAGCAGTACTTC. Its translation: CASSEGWGTPSSYEQYF.

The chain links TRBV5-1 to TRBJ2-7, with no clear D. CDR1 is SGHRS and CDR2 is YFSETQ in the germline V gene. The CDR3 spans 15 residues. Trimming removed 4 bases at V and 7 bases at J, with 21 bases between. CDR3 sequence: CASSRLGLSSQEQYF. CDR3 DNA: TGCGCCAGCAGCCGACTTGGGCTTTCCTCTCAAGAGCAGTACTTC.

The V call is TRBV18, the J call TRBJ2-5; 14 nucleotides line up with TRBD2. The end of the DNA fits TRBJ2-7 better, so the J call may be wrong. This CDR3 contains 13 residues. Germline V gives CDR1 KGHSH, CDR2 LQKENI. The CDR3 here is CASSGLAGAEQYF. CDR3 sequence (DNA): TGTGCCAGCTCGGGACTAGCGGGAGCCGAGCAGTACTTC.

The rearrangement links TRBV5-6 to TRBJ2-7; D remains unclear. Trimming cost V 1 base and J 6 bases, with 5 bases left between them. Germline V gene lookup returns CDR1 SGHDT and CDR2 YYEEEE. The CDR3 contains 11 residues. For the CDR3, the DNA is TGTGCCAGCAGCTTGTATGGCGAGCAGTACTTC. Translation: CASSLYGEQYF.

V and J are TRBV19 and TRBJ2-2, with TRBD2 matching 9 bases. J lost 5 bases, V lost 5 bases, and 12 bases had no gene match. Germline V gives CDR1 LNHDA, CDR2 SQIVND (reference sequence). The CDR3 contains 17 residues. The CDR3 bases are TGTGCCAGTAGTGAAGGTAGCGGGGGCTTTCGTACCGGGGAGCTGTTTTTT. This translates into CASSEGSGGFRTGELFF.

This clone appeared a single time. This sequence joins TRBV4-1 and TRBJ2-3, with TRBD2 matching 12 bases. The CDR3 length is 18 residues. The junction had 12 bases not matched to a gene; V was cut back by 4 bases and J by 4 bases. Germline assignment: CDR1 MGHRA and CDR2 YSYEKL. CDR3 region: CASSPLSLAGGPSDTQYF. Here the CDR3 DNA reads TGCGCCAGCAGCCCCCTCAGCCTAGCGGGGGGGCCTTCAGATACGCAGTATTTT.

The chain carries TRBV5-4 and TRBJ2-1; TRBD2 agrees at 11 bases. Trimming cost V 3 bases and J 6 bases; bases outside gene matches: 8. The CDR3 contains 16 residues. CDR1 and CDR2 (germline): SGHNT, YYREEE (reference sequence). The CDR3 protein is CASSSLLAGAPNEQFF. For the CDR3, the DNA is TGTGCCAGCAGCTCCCTACTAGCGGGGGCCCCCAATGAGCAGTTCTTC.

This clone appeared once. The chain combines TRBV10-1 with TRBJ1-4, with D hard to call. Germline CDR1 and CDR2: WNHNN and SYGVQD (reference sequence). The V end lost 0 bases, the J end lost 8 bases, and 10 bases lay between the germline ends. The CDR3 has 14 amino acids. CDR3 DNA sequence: TGCGCCAGCAGTGAGTCAGGGCGTCGGGAAAAACTGTTTTTT. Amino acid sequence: CASSESGRREKLFF.

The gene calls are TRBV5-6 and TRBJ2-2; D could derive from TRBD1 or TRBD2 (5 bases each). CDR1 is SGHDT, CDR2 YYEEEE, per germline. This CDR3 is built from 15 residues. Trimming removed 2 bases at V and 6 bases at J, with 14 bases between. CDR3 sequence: CASSFGTTVPGELFF. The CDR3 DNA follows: TGTGCCAGCAGCTTCGGGACGACTGTACCCGGGGAGCTGTTTTTT.

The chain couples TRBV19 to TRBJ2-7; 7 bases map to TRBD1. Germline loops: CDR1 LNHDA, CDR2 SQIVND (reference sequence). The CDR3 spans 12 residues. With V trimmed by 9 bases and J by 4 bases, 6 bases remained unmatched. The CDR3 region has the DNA TGTGCCAGCAGGGGGTACCCGTACGAGCAGTACTTC. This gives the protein CASRGYPYEQYF. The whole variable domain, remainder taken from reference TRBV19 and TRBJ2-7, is DGGITQSPKYLFRKEGQNVTLSCEQNLNHDAMYWYRQDPGQGLRLIYYSQIVNDFQKGDIAEGYSVSREKKESFPLTVTSAQKNPTAFYLCASRGYPYEQYFGPGTRLTVT.

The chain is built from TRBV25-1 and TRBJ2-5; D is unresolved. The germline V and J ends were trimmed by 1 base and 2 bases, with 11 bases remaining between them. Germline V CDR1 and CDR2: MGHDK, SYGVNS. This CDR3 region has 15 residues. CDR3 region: CASSELAPVQETQYF. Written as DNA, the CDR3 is TGTGCCAGCAGTGAATTAGCCCCAGTTCAAGAGACCCAGTACTTC.

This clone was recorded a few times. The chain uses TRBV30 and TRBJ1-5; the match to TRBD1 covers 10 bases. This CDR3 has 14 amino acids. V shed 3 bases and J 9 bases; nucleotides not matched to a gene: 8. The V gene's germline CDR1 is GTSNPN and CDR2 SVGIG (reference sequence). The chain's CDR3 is CAWSQDRGFGPQHF. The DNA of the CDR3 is TGTGCCTGGAGCCAGGACAGGGGGTTTGGGCCCCAGCATTTT.

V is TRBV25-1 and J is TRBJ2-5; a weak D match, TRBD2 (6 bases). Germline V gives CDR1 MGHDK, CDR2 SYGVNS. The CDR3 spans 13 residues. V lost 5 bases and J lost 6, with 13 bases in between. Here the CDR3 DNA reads TGTGCCAGCAGTTATCCCCGGGGGAAGACCCAGTACTTC. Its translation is CASSYPRGKTQYF.

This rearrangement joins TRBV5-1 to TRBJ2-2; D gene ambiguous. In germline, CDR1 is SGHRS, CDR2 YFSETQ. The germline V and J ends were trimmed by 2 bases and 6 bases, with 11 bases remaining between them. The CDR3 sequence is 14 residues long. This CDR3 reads CASSLIGQPGELFF. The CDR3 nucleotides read TGCGCCAGCAGCTTAATTGGGCAGCCCGGGGAGCTGTTTTTT.

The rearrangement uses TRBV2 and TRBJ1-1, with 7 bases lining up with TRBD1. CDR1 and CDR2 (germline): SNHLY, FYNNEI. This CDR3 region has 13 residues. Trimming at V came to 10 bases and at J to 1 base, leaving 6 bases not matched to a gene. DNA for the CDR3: TGTGCCAACCGGGACAGACGGAACACTGAAGCTTTCTTT. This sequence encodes CANRDRRNTEAFF.

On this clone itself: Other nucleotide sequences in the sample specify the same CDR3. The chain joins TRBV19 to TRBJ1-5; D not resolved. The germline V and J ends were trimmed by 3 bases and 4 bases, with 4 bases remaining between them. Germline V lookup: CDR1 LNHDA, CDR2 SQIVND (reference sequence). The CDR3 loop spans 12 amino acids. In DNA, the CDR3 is TGTGCCAGTAGTATGGGGAATCAGCCCCAGCATTTT. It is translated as CASSMGNQPQHF.

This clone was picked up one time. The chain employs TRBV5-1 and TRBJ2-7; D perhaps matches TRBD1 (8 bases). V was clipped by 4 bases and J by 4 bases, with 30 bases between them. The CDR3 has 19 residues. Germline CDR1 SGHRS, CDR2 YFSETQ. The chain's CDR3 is CASSPSKGQVSAGMYEQYF. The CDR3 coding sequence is TGCGCCAGCAGCCCGTCCAAGGGACAGGTATCAGCGGGGATGTACGAGCAGTACTTC.

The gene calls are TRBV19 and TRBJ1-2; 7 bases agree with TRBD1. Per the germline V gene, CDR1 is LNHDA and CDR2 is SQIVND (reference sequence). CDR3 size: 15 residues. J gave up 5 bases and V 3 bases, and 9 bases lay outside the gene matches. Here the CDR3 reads CASSMEGGARYGYTF. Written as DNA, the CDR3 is TGTGCCAGTAGTATGGAAGGGGGCGCACGGTATGGCTACACCTTC.

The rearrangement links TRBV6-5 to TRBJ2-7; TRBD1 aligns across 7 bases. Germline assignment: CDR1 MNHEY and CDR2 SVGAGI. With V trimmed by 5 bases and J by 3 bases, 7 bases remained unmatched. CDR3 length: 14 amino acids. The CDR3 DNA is TGTGCCAGCAGTCGGGACAGCCCGAACTACGAGCAGTACTTC. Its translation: CASSRDSPNYEQYF.

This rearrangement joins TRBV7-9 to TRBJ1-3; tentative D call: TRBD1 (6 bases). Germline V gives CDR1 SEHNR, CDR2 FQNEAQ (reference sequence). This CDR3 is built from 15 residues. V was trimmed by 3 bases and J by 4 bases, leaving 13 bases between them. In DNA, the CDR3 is TGTGCCAGCAGCTTGGGGGCCATTAGGGGAAACACCATATATTTT. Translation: CASSLGAIRGNTIYF.

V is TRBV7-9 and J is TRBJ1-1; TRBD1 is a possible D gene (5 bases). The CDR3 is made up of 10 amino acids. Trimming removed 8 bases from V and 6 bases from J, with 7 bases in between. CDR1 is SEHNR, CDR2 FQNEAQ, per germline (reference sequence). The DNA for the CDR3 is TGTGCCAGCCGGGGGGCTGAAGCTTTCTTT. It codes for CASRGAEAFF.